This TCR beta chain was identified during a study of vaccination and CD4 T cells after COVID-19. This CDR3 spans 15 amino acids. Per the germline V gene, CDR1 is SGHAT and CDR2 is FQNNGV. V was trimmed by 0 bases and J by 0 bases, leaving 9 bases between them. As regards this clonotype: Its antigen is not known.

Sequencing of the DNA from cultured CD4+ T cells was carried out with the Oncomine TCR Beta short-read assay. After culture, CD4+ T cells served as the source for genomic DNA extraction. TCRdb re-called the PCR reads with MiXCR, one entry per CDR3 protein. The repertoire has tens of thousands of distinct CDR3 sequences, 50% of them found once; the top ten carry roughly 27%. The treatment here: approximately 10-day PBMC culture with coronavirus spike peptide pools or control peptides (ViraFEST assay). Replacement of half the medium with fresh IL-2 medium took place on days 3 and 7. The sequencing here drew on CD4+ T cells from blood, cultured in vitro, taken before SARS-CoV-2 vaccination. The chain recombines TRBV11-2 with TRBJ2-7; D uncertain. The clonotype originates from a human donor who received a COVID-19 vaccine. This chain's CDR3 is CASSLDSGPSYEQYF. CDR3 sequence (DNA): TGTGCCAGCAGCTTAGATTCCGGACCCTCCTACGAGCAGTACTTC. The full variable domain, rest sourced from reference TRBV11-2 and TRBJ2-7, is EAGVAQSPRYKIIEKRQSVAFWCNPISGHATLYWYQQILGQGPKLLIQFQNNGVVDDSQLPKDRFSAERLKGVDSTLKIQPAKLEDSAVYLCASSLDSGPSYEQYFGPGTRLTVT.